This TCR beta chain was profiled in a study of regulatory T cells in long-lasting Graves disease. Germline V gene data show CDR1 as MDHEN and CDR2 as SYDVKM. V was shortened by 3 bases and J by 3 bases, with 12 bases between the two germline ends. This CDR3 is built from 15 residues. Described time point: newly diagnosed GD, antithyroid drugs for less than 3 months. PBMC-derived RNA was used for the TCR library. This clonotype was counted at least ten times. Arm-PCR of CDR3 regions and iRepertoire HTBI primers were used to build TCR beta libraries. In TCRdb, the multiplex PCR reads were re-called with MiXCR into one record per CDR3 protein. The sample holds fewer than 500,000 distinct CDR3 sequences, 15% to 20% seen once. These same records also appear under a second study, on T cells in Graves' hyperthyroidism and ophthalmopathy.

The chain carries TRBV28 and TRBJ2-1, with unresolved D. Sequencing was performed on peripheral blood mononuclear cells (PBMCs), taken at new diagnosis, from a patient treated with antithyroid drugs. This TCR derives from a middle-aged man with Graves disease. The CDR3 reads CASSFLSRDYNEQFF. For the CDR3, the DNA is TGTGCCAGCAGTTTTCTAAGCAGAGACTACAATGAGCAGTTCTTC.